This TCR beta chain was recorded in a study of technical replicates of blood from a handful of donors. Clones were read by immunoSEQ multiplex PCR, and TCRdb kept only the in-frame ones, dropping some. The table has approximately 92,000 clones, 95% seen once. V was trimmed by 5 bases and J by 6 bases, leaving 23 bases between them. Germline V gene lookup returns CDR1 SQVTM and CDR2 ANQGSEA. This CDR3 has 15 amino acids. Sample: T cells isolated from PBMCs. This rearrangement joins TRBV29-1 to TRBJ2-7; D possibly corresponds to TRBD2 (5 bases). This clonotype was obtained from a human donor in good health. The DNA of the CDR3 is TGCAGCGTTCATCGGGGTTTCTTGTGGTCTTGCGAGCAGTACTTC. Translation: CSVHRGFLWSCEQYF.